This T cell receptor (beta chain) originates from a study of T cells after yellow fever vaccination. Broader study findings: CD4 and CD8 compartments shared a small share of clonotypes.

With V trimmed by 6 bases and J by 6 bases, 9 bases remained unmatched. Germline lookup yields CDR1 DFQATT and CDR2 SNEGSKA (reference sequence). The CDR3 runs to 13 residues. This clonotype was observed many times. Its antigen is unknown. TCRdb used MiXCR to reprocess the 5' RACE reads, holding one entry per CDR3 protein. The sample contains some 150,000 distinct CDR3 sequences, roughly 6.7% of which appear only once. The TCR was taken from a man between 25 and 39 years old who received the YFV17D yellow fever vaccine. The input for sequencing was CD4+ T cells sorted from PBMCs, taken 10 days after the yellow fever booster vaccination. This chain joins TRBV20-1 and TRBJ2-7; TRBD1 matches at 9 bases. This chain's CDR3 is CSALGQGAAEQYF. The CDR3, as DNA: TGCAGTGCCCTGGGACAGGGAGCAGCCGAGCAGTACTTC.